This passage covers 5 T cell receptor beta chains from one sample sequenced in a study of blood T cell repertoires in COVID-19. Libraries were prepared by immunoSEQ multiplex PCR; TCRdb keeps only in-frame clonotypes and omits some of them. The table lists over 85,000 clones, about nine tenths of them singletons. The sample comprised peripheral blood. The receptors were sampled from a woman in her forties or fifties with COVID-19, enrolled during active disease.

The rearrangement joins TRBV3-1 (or the pseudogene TRBV3-2) to TRBJ1-2, with D perhaps TRBD1 (6 bases). Trimming cost V 4 bases and J 7 bases, with 19 bases left between them. CDR3 length: 15 residues. CDR1 is LGHDT and CDR2 is YNNKEL in the germline V gene (reference sequence). The CDR3: CASSPETGIRGGYTF. In DNA, the CDR3 is TGTGCCAGCAGCCCGGAGACAGGTATTCGGGGTGGCTACACCTTC.

The J gene is TRBJ1-5, the V gene TRBV19, with 8 positions matching TRBD1. CDR3 length: 15 amino acids. CDR1 LNHDA and CDR2 SQIVND come from the germline V gene (reference sequence). J was trimmed by 3 bases and V by 3 bases; bases with no gene match: 4. CDR3 loop: CASSIGQGFNQPQHF. CDR3 coding DNA: TGTGCCAGTAGTATCGGACAGGGCTTCAATCAGCCCCAGCATTTT.

The CDR3 DNA follows: TGTGCCAGCAGTTACTCGATTGGGGCTGACGGCTACACCTTC. Translation gives CASSYSIGADGYTF. The chain employs TRBV6-6 and TRBJ1-2, with a possible D match to TRBD1 (5 bases). Per germline, CDR1 MNHNY and CDR2 SVGAGI (reference sequence). This CDR3 has 14 amino acids. Between the trimmed V and J ends, which lost 0 bases and 8 bases, there was a span of 13 bases.

The chain combines TRBV11-2 with TRBJ2-6, with D possibly being TRBD1 (6 bases). CDR1 SGHAT and CDR2 FQNNGV come from the germline V gene. The CDR3 length is 17 residues. V dropped 5 bases and J dropped 0 bases, with 14 bases sitting between them. CDR3 sequence (DNA): TGTGCCAGCAGCCATGGACAGCCTAACTCTGGGGCCAACGTCCTGACTTTC. It yields the protein CASSHGQPNSGANVLTF.

The V gene is TRBV6-2 or TRBV6-3, the J gene TRBJ2-7, with 7 bases that match TRBD1. V lost 6 bases and J lost 1; bases outside the gene matches: 6. The CDR3 runs to 14 residues. The germline V gene has CDR1 MNHEY and CDR2 SVGEGT. DNA of the CDR3: TGTGCCAGCAGCTGGGGACAGTCTTCCTACGAGCAGTACTTC. Protein product: CASSWGQSSYEQYF.